This T cell receptor beta chain was identified during a study of blood T cell repertoires in COVID-19. Study summary: In each case, the material was cDNA or gDNA derived from T cells, B-cell-depleted T cells, or PBMCs.

Enrolled during active infection, Seattle patients were then followed longitudinally. V lost 6 bases to trimming and J lost 0 bases, with 12 bases between them. This CDR3 has 15 amino acids. Germline values: CDR1 MNHEY, CDR2 SVGAGI. Only in-frame clones appear in the TCRdb table, and some are missing; sequencing was by immunoSEQ multiplex PCR. The profile shows about 170,000 clones, about nine tenths of them singletons. The TCR sequence derives from an older woman with COVID-19, enrolled during active disease. The source material was peripheral blood. The genes are TRBV6-5 and TRBJ1-5, with D perhaps TRBD1 (5 bases). DNA of the CDR3: TGTGCCAGCAGAAGACAGTCTTATAGCAATCAGCCCCAGCATTTT. The encoded protein is CASRRQSYSNQPQHF.